This T cell receptor beta chain was sequenced during a study of T cell responses to AZD1222 COVID-19 vaccine. Whole-study findings and limits: The study identified only a handful of AZD1222 recipients as seropositive at baseline. Increased Spike-specific TCR breadth and depth were observed after two AZD1222 doses. Females made up more of the donors, who were largely white British, and clonal diversity may have come out too low. Within unmutated variant regions lay the reported targets of nearly half of spike-specific TCRs.

This CDR3 is 13 amino acids long. The V end lost 2 bases, the J end lost 3 bases, and 11 bases lay between the germline ends. The germline V gene has CDR1 GTSNPN and CDR2 SVGIG (reference sequence). Sequencing was performed with immunoSEQ multiplex PCR; in TCRdb, only in-frame clones are kept and a portion is missing. The data contain 100,000 to 150,000 clones, about 90% of them singletons. In regard to this clone: Its antigen remains unidentified.

The specimen was peripheral blood, collected on day 0 of AZD1222 vaccination. This chain joins TRBV30 and TRBJ2-7; possibly TRBD1 for D (6 bases). This clonotype was obtained from an adult in good health. The DNA for the CDR3 is TGTGCCTGGAGTAGGGGACAAAACTACGAGCAGTACTTC. This translates into CAWSRGQNYEQYF.